This entry features one T cell receptor beta chain sequence. The sample originates from a study of blood T cell repertoires in COVID-19. Across the whole study: COVID-19 samples collected from the United States, Italy and Spain covered acute and convalescent phases. In each case, the material was cDNA or gDNA derived from T cells, B-cell-depleted T cells, or PBMCs.

Profiling relied on immunoSEQ multiplex PCR, and the TCRdb table lists in-frame clones only, not all of them. There are roughly 48,000 clones in the sample; approximately 89% occur only once, and around 30% lies in the top ten. The clonotype originates from a woman older than 75 with acute or convalescent COVID-19. The source material was peripheral blood.

The CDR3 is CASSLGYSSGNTIYF. The CDR3 DNA follows: TGCGCCAGCAGCTTGGGGTACTCCTCTGGAAACACCATATATTTT. This rearrangement joins TRBV5-1 to TRBJ1-3; D is unclear. The length of the CDR3 is 15 residues. Germline-derived CDR1 and CDR2 are SGHRS and YFSETQ. Trimming took 0 bases from V and 0 from J, leaving 7 bases between them.